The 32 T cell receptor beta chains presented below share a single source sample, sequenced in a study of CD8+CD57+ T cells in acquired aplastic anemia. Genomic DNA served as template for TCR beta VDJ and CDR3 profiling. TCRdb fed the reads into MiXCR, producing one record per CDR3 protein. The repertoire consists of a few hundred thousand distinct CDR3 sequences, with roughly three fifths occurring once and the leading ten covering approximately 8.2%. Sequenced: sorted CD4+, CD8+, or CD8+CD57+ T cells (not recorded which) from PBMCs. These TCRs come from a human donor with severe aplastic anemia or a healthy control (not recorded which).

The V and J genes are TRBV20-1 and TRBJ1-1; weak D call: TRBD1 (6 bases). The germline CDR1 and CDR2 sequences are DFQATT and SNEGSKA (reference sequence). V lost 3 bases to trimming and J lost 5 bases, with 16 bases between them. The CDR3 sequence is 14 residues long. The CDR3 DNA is TGCAGTGCTAGGAATAATCAGGGGTGGACTGAAGCTTTCTTT. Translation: CSARNNQGWTEAFF.

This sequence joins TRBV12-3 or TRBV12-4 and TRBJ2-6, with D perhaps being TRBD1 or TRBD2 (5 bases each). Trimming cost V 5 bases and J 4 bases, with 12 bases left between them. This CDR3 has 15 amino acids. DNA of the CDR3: TGTGCCAGCAGTATAGGGACCACCGGGGCCAACGTCCTGACTTTC. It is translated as CASSIGTTGANVLTF.

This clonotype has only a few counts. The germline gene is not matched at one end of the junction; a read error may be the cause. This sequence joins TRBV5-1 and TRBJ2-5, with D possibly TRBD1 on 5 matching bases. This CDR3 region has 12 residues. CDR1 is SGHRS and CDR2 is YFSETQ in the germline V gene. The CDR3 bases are TGCGCCAGCAGTGGCGGACAAGAGACCCGGTACTTC. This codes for CASSGGQETRYF.

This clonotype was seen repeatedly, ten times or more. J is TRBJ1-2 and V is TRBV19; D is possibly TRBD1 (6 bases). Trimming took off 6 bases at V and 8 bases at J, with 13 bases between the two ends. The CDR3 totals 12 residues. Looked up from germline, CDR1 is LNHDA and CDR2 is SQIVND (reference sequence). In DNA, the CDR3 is TGTGCCAGTAGGCTACAGGGTTCGGGCTACACCTTC. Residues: CASRLQGSGYTF.

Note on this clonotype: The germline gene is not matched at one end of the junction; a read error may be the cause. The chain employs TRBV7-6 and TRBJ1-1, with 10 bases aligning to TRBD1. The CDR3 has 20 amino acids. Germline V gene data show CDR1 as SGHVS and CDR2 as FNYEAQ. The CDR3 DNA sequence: TGTGCCAGCAGCTTACTTCGAACCCGGGACAGGGGCCTGAGGAACACTGAAGCCTTCTTT. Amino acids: CASSLLRTRDRGLRNTEAFF.

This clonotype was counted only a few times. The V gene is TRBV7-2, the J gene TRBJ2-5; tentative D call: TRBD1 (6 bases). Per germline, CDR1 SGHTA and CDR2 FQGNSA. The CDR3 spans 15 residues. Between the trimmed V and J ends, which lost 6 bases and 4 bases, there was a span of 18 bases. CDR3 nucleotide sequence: TGTGCCAGCAGACCCGCATCAGGGGTGGGAGAGACCCAGTACTTC. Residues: CASRPASGVGETQYF.

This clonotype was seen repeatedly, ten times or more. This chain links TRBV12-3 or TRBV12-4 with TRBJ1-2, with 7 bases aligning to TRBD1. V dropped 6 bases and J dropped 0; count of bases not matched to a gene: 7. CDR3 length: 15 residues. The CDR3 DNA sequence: TGTGCCAGCAGCCCCTCAGGGGGATCTAACTATGGCTACACCTTC. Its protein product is CASSPSGGSNYGYTF.

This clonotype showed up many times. This CDR3 reads CSARSGTGIFGQFF. CDR3 nucleotides: TGCAGTGCAAGATCCGGGACAGGTATATTTGGGCAGTTCTTC. This sequence joins TRBV20-1 and TRBJ2-1, with 8 bases fitting TRBD1. This CDR3 has 14 residues. Germline CDR1 reads DFQATT; CDR2 reads SNEGSKA (reference sequence). The trim removed 6 bases at V and 12 bases at J, leaving 16 bases unmatched.

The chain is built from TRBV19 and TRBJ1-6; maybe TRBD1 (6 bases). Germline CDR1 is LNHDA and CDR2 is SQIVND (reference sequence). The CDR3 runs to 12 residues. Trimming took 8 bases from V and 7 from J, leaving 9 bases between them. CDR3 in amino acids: CASRRGNSPLHF. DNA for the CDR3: TGTGCCAGTCGCAGGGGCAATTCACCCCTCCACTTT.

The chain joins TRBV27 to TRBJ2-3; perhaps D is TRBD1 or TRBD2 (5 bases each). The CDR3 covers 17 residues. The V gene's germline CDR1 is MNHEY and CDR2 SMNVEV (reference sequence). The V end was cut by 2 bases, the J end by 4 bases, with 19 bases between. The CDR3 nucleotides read TGTGCCAGCAGTTTACGGGGCCCCACAGGAGGAGCAGATACGCAGTATTTT. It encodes CASSLRGPTGGADTQYF.

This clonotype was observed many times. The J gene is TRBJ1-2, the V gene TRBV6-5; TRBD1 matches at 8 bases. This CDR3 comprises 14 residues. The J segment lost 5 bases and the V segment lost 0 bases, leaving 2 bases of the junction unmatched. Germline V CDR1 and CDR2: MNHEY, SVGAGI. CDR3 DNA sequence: TGTGCCAGCAGTTACTCGACAGGGGCTTATGGCTACACCTTC. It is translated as CASSYSTGAYGYTF.

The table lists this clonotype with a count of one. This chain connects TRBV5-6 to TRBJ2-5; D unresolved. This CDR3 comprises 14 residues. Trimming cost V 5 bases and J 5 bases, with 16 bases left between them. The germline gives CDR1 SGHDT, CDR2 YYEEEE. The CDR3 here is CASSLGSSYETQYF. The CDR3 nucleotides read TGTGCCAGCAGTTTAGGTTCATCTTACGAGACCCAGTACTTC.

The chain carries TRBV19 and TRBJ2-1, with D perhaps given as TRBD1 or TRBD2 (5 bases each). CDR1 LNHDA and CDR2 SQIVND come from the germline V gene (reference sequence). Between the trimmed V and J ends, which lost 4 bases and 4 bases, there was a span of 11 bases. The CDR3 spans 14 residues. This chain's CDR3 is CASSKGTRYNEQFF. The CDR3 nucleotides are TGTGCCAGTAGTAAAGGGACGCGGTACAATGAGCAGTTCTTC.

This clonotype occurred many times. CDR3 DNA sequence: TGTGCCAGCAGCCCCCTTTTCGGCCAGGGACCCAAAAACATTCAGTACTTC. This encodes CASSPLFGQGPKNIQYF. The chain has TRBV7-8 and TRBJ2-4, with D possibly called TRBD1 or TRBD2 (5 bases each). Per the germline V gene, CDR1 is SGHVS and CDR2 is FQNEAQ. The CDR3 extends over 17 amino acids. Trimming took off 5 bases at V and 2 bases at J, with 19 bases between the two ends.

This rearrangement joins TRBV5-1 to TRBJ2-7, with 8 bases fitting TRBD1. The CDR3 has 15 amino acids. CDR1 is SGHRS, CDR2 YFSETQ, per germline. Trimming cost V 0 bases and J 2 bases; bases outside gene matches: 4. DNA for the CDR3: TGCGCCAGCAGCTTGGGACAGGGGACAGCCTACGAGCAGTACTTC. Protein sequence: CASSLGQGTAYEQYF.

The CDR3 loop reads CSARHARGQGAYEQYF. As DNA, the CDR3 is TGCAGTGCTCGGCACGCAAGAGGACAGGGGGCTTACGAGCAGTACTTC. The rearrangement uses TRBV20-1 and TRBJ2-7; 11 bases fit TRBD1. Germline V gives CDR1 DFQATT, CDR2 SNEGSKA (reference sequence). CDR3 size: 16 residues. Trimming cost V 5 bases and J 4 bases; bases outside gene matches: 13.

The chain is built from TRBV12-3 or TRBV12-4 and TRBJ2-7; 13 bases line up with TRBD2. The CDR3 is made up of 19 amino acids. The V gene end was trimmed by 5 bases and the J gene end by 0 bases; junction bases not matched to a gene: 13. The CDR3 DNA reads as TGTGCCAGCAGTCCCGAGGGACTAGCGGGGCTCCACCTCTCCTACGAGCAGTACTTC. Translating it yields CASSPEGLAGLHLSYEQYF.

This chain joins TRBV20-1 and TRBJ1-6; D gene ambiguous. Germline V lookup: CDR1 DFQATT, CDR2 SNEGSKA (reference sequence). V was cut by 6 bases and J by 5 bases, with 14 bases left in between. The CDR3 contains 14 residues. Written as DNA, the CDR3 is TGCAGTGCGGACCGGAACAGAGATAATTCACCCCTCCACTTT. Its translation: CSADRNRDNSPLHF.

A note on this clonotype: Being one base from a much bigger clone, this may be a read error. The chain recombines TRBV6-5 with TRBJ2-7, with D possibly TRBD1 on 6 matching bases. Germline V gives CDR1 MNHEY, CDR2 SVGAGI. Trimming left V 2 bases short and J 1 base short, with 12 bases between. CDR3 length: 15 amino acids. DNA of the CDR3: TGTGCCAGCAGTTACGGGGCAGGGGTTTCCTACGAGCAGTACTTC. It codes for CASSYGAGVSYEQYF.

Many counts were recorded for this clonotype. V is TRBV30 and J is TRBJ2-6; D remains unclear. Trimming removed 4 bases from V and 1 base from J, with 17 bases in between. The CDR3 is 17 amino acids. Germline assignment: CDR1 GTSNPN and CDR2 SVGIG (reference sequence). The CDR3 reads CAWKVALISSGANVLTF. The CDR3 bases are TGTGCCTGGAAAGTAGCTCTCATTTCGTCTGGGGCCAACGTCCTGACTTTC.

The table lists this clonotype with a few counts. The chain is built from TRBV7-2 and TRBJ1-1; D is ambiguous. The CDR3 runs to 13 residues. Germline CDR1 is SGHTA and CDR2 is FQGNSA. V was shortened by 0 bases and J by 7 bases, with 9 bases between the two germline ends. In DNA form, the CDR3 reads TGTGCCAGCAGCTTAGCGCCGAACCTTGAAGCTTTCTTT. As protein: CASSLAPNLEAFF.

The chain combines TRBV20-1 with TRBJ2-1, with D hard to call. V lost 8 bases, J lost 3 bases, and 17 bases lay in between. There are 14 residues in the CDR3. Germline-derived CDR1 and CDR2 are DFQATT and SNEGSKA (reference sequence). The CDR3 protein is CSPIQWARYNEQFF. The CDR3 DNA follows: TGCAGTCCTATTCAGTGGGCCCGCTACAATGAGCAGTTCTTC.

The CDR3 reads CASSLSDRGVGETQYF. DNA for the CDR3: TGCGCCAGCAGCTTGTCCGATCGGGGGGTTGGGGAGACCCAGTACTTC. The genes are TRBV5-1 and TRBJ2-5, with 7 nucleotides matching TRBD2. Germline-derived CDR1 and CDR2 are SGHRS and YFSETQ. CDR3 size: 16 residues. Trimming at V came to 1 base and at J to 5 bases, leaving 11 bases not matched to a gene.

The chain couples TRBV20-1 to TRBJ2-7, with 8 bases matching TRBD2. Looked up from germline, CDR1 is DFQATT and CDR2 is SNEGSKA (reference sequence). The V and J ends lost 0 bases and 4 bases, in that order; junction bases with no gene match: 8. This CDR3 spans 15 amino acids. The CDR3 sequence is CSARETAGDVYEQYF. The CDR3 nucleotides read TGCAGTGCTAGAGAGACAGCGGGAGACGTATACGAGCAGTACTTC.

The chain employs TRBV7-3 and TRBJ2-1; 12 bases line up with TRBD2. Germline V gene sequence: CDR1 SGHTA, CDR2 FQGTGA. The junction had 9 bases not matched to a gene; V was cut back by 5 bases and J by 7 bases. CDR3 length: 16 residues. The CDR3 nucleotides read TGTGCCAGCAGCGCTCGACTAGCGGGAGATGGAAATGAGCAGTTCTTC. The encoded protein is CASSARLAGDGNEQFF.

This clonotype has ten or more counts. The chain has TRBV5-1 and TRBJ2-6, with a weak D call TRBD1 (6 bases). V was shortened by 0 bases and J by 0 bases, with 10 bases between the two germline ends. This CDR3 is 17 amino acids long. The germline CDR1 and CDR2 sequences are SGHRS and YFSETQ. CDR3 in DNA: TGCGCCAGCAGCTTGGAACAGGGTGACTCTGGGGCCAACGTCCTGACTTTC. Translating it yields CASSLEQGDSGANVLTF.

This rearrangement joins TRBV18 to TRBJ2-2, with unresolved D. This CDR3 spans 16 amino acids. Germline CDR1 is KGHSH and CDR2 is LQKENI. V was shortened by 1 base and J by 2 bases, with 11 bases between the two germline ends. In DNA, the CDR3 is TGTGCCAGCTCACCACGGTTAGCAGTAAACACCGGGGAGCTGTTTTTT. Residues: CASSPRLAVNTGELFF.

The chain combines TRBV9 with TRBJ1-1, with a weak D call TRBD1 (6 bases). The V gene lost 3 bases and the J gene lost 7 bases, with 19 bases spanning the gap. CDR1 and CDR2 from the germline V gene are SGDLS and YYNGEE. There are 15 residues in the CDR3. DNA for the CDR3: TGTGCCAGCAGCGGAAGACAGGACTCCTACAATGAAGCTTTCTTT. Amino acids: CASSGRQDSYNEAFF.

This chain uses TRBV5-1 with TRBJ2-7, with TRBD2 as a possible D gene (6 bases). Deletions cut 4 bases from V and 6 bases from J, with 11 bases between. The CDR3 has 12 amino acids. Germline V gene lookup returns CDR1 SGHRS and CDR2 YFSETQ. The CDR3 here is CASSPRGAEQYF. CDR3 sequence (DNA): TGCGCCAGCAGCCCTCGCGGGGCCGAGCAGTACTTC.

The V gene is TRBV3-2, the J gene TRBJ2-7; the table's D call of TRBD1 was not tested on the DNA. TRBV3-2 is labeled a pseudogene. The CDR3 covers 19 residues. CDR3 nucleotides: TGTGCCAGCAGCCAAGATTTTCCGGGGGGGTTCCCCGCGGATTACGAGCAGTACTTC. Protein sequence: CASSQDFPGGFPADYEQYF.

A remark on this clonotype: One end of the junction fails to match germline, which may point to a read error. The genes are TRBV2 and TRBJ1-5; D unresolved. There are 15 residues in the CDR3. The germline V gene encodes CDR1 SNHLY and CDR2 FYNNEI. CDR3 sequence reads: CPSSVFGDISQPQHF. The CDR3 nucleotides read TGTCCCAGCAGTGTTTTTGGAGATATCAGTCAGCCCCAGCATTTT.

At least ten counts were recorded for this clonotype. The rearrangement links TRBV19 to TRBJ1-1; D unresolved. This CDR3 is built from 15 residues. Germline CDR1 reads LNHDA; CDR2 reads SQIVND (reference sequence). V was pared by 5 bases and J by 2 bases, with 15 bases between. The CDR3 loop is CASSPPGTFNTEAFF. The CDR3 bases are TGTGCCAGTAGTCCTCCTGGCACCTTTAACACTGAAGCTTTCTTT.